Below, 14 T cell receptor beta chains from the same sample are listed, as sequenced in a study of cytomegalovirus exposure and HLA in healthy donors. Researchers ran the PCR with 60 Vbeta and 13 Jbeta primers. Sequencing was performed with immunoSEQ multiplex PCR; in TCRdb, only in-frame clones are kept and a portion is missing. Of just over 95,000 clones in the sample, around 73% were seen once. What was sequenced was PBMCs. The source of these receptors is a woman aged 35 to 49 in good health and CMV-seropositive.

The chain carries TRBV10-2 and TRBJ2-3; D is ambiguous. Trimming took off 6 bases at V and 2 bases at J, with 12 bases between the two ends. There are 14 residues in the CDR3. The germline gives CDR1 WSHSY, CDR2 SAAADI. The CDR3 DNA reads as TGCGCCAGCAGGGTAGCCGCAAACACAGATACGCAGTATTTT. Translating gives CASRVAANTDTQYF.

This chain uses TRBV19 with TRBJ1-5, with D possibly matching TRBD1 (6 bases). The V end lost 1 base, the J end lost 0 bases, and 7 bases lay between the germline ends. The germline gives CDR1 LNHDA, CDR2 SQIVND (reference sequence). The CDR3 consists of 15 residues. The CDR3 spells CASSIAGDSNQPQHF. CDR3 bases: TGTGCCAGTAGTATAGCAGGGGATAGCAATCAGCCCCAGCATTTT.

The chain employs TRBV6-1 and TRBJ2-2; possibly TRBD1 for D (6 bases). Trimming removed 6 bases from V and 2 bases from J, with 10 bases in between. Germline V gene sequence: CDR1 MNHNS, CDR2 SASEGT. The CDR3 consists of 14 residues. CDR3 DNA: TGTGCCAGCAGGGGGGACATTAACACCGGGGAGCTGTTTTTT. Encoded protein: CASRGDINTGELFF.

A single count supports this clone. The rearrangement joins TRBV6-1 to TRBJ2-5; 10 nucleotides align to TRBD2. V trimming: 4 bases; J trimming: 0 bases; junction bases outside the gene matches: 5. Germline V gene sequence: CDR1 MNHNS, CDR2 SASEGT. CDR3 length equals 16 residues. CDR3 loop: CASSGELAGNQETQYF. CDR3 sequence (DNA): TGTGCCAGCAGTGGGGAACTAGCGGGAAACCAAGAGACCCAGTACTTC.

This clone was seen only once. This chain uses TRBV27 with TRBJ2-3; no clear D. V was shortened by 2 bases and J by 0 bases, with 18 bases between the two germline ends. CDR1 is MNHEY and CDR2 is SMNVEV in the germline V gene (reference sequence). There are 18 residues in the CDR3. In DNA, the CDR3 is TGTGCCAGCAGTTTAGGTCCCCCGTACCGGGTTAGCACAGATACGCAGTATTTT. Its protein is CASSLGPPYRVSTDTQYF.

The count of this clone is one. A read error may account for a junction end that differs from germline. This chain uses TRBV10-2 with TRBJ1-1; D ambiguous. The CDR3 is 14 residues long. CDR1 is WSHSY and CDR2 is SAAADI in the germline V gene. CDR3 loop: CAGSEPQMNTEAFF. The CDR3 DNA sequence: TGCGCCGGCAGTGAGCCCCAGATGAACACTGAAGCTTTCTTT.

This chain connects TRBV19 to TRBJ2-5; tentatively, D is TRBD2 (6 bases). Germline lookup yields CDR1 LNHDA and CDR2 SQIVND (reference sequence). Trimming removed 4 bases at V and 0 bases at J, with 9 bases between. The CDR3 has 14 amino acids. CDR3 protein: CASSTRDYQETQYF. The CDR3 region has the DNA TGTGCCAGTAGTACCCGGGACTACCAAGAGACCCAGTACTTC.

The table lists this clone with a few counts. The rearrangement joins TRBV7-9 to TRBJ2-1; 11 positions match TRBD2. The J segment lost 4 bases and the V segment lost 5 bases, leaving 4 bases of the junction unmatched. This CDR3 spans 15 amino acids. CDR1 and CDR2 from the germline V gene are SEHNR and FQNEAQ (reference sequence). The CDR3, as DNA: TGTGCCAGCAGCCCCGGGACTAGCGGATACAATGAGCAGTTCTTC. Protein product: CASSPGTSGYNEQFF.

This clone was seen a few times. The chain is built from TRBV5-1 and TRBJ2-5, with 9 bases aligning to TRBD1. Germline V gene sequence: CDR1 SGHRS, CDR2 YFSETQ. This CDR3 region has 15 residues. V lost 6 bases, J lost 5 bases, and 11 bases stayed unmatched. Here the CDR3 reads CASTSPGTGPETQYF. For the CDR3, the DNA is TGCGCCAGCACCAGTCCCGGGACAGGGCCGGAGACCCAGTACTTC.

In its sample, this clone was seen once. The chain links TRBV6-5 to TRBJ2-7; TRBD2 matches 10 bases. Germline V lookup: CDR1 MNHEY, CDR2 SVGAGI. J gave up 6 bases and V 5 bases, and 10 bases lay outside the gene matches. The CDR3 has 15 amino acids. CDR3 DNA sequence: TGTGCCAGCAGTACCCACCAGCGGGAGGGAAGCGAGCAGTACTTC. It encodes CASSTHQREGSEQYF.

The rearrangement links TRBV5-1 to TRBJ2-3; TRBD2 is a possible D gene (6 bases). The CDR3 extends over 14 amino acids. V gave up 6 bases and J gave up 1 base, with 12 bases separating them. Looked up from germline, CDR1 is SGHRS and CDR2 is YFSETQ. The CDR3, as DNA: TGCGCCAGCAAGAGGGAGGTGGGCACAGATACGCAGTATTTT. Protein sequence: CASKREVGTDTQYF.

The chain joins TRBV27 to TRBJ2-1; unclear D gene. Germline CDR1 is MNHEY and CDR2 is SMNVEV (reference sequence). Trimming took off 4 bases at V and 0 bases at J, with 10 bases between the two ends. The CDR3 length is 15 residues. DNA for the CDR3: TGTGCCAGCAGTTCCCATCGTAGCTCCTACAATGAGCAGTTCTTC. It encodes CASSSHRSSYNEQFF.

The J gene is TRBJ1-2, the V gene TRBV2, with a possible D match to TRBD1 (6 bases). Between the trimmed V and J ends, which lost 6 bases and 2 bases, there was a span of 10 bases. The CDR3 covers 13 residues. Germline V CDR1 and CDR2: SNHLY, FYNNEI. The CDR3 loop is CASRGGANYGYTF. As DNA, the CDR3 is TGTGCCAGCAGAGGGGGGGCAAACTATGGCTACACCTTC.

This clone was recorded a few times. The chain has TRBV30 and TRBJ2-1; weak D call: TRBD2 (6 bases). Trimming shortened V by 1 base and J by 1 base, and 20 bases separated the two germline ends. In germline, CDR1 is GTSNPN, CDR2 SVGIG (reference sequence). The CDR3 length is 18 residues. The CDR3 bases are TGTGCCTGGAGTGGCGGGGTATTAGCGGACTCTTCCTACAATGAGCAGTTCTTC. Translated: CAWSGGVLADSSYNEQFF.